These 26 T cell receptor beta chains share one sample of origin, sequenced in a study of Graves' ophthalmopathy and Graves' hyperthyroidism. Amplification targeted the TCR beta CDR3 regions, with RNA transcripts as the source material. First-round RT-PCR with HTBI primers preceded a second-round multiplex PCR. One entry per CDR3 protein results from TCRdb running MiXCR on the multiplex PCR reads. Here the sample spans 350,000 to 400,000 distinct CDR3 sequences, 15% being singletons. Input material: peripheral blood. These receptors came from a woman aged 18-29 years with stable Graves' hyperthyroidism.

This clonotype occurred many times. The chain employs TRBV6-1 and TRBJ1-2; D remains ambiguous. CDR1 and CDR2 from the germline V gene are MNHNS and SASEGT. The CDR3 totals 15 residues. The V and J ends lost 2 bases and 4 bases respectively, with 14 bases between them. CDR3 loop: CASSEMHLRGYGYTF. The CDR3 DNA sequence: TGTGCCAGCAGTGAAATGCATCTACGGGGCTATGGCTACACCTTC.

This clonotype was recorded at least ten times. This rearrangement joins TRBV19 to TRBJ1-1; D is perhaps TRBD1 (6 bases). V lost 3 bases and J 4 bases, leaving 18 bases between the germline ends. Germline loops: CDR1 LNHDA, CDR2 SQIVND (reference sequence). The CDR3 length is 16 residues. The CDR3 spells CASSMRYRANGTEAFF. The DNA of the CDR3 is TGTGCCAGTAGTATGAGGTACAGGGCGAATGGCACTGAAGCTTTCTTT.

The rearrangement uses TRBV6-2 or TRBV6-3 and TRBJ2-3; weak D call: TRBD1 (6 bases). Germline assignment: CDR1 MNHEY and CDR2 SVGEGT. The CDR3 contains 16 residues. With 4 bases removed from V and 3 bases from J, the gap between germline ends came to 17 bases. CDR3 sequence reads: CASSSGHWGWTDTQYF. Here the CDR3 DNA reads TGTGCCAGCAGTTCGGGACATTGGGGGTGGACAGATACGCAGTATTTT.

This clonotype was seen many times. The J gene is TRBJ2-7, the V gene TRBV2; TRBD1 is a possible D gene (5 bases). The CDR3 is made up of 15 amino acids. Germline V gives CDR1 SNHLY, CDR2 FYNNEI. V lost 3 bases to trimming and J lost 2 bases, with 14 bases between them. The CDR3 reads CASSDLGVTAYEQYF. The CDR3 nucleotides read TGTGCCAGCAGTGATTTAGGGGTCACGGCCTACGAGCAGTACTTC.

This clonotype was observed many times. The chain joins TRBV24-1 to TRBJ1-5; the D is unclear. The ends were cut back, 5 bases at V and 11 bases at J, with 9 bases in the middle. CDR1 is KGHDR and CDR2 is SFDVKD in the germline V gene. The CDR3 totals 11 residues. The DNA of the CDR3 is TGTGCCACCAGTGGTGGGGATACCCAGCATTTT. It encodes CATSGGDTQHF.

This clonotype was recorded at least ten times. The chain recombines TRBV7-3 with TRBJ1-1; D gene ambiguous. Germline V gene lookup returns CDR1 SGHTA and CDR2 FQGTGA. The CDR3 spans 15 residues. The ends were cut back, 1 base at V and 3 bases at J, with 12 bases in the middle. In DNA form, the CDR3 reads TGTGCCAGCAGCTTAATCGGAGGTGGGGACACTGAAGCTTTCTTT. This encodes CASSLIGGGDTEAFF.

This clonotype was counted only a few times. The chain employs TRBV4-2 and TRBJ2-7; D may be TRBD2 (5 bases). V was shortened by 0 bases and J by 3 bases, with 6 bases between the two germline ends. Per germline, CDR1 LGHNA and CDR2 YNFKEQ. The CDR3 loop spans 13 amino acids. CDR3 sequence: CASSQDTSYEQYF. The CDR3 nucleotides are TGTGCCAGCAGCCAAGACACTAGCTACGAGCAGTACTTC.

This clonotype has ten or more counts. The chain couples TRBV7-2 to TRBJ2-7; no reliable D call. V lost 1 base to trimming and J lost 6 bases, with 13 bases between them. This CDR3 has 14 residues. Per germline, CDR1 SGHTA and CDR2 FQGNSA. CDR3 protein: CASSLVSGGSEQYF. Written as DNA, the CDR3 is TGTGCCAGCAGCTTAGTTTCGGGCGGCTCCGAGCAGTACTTC.

This clonotype was detected ten times or more. The genes are TRBV20-1 and TRBJ1-3; tentatively, D is TRBD1 (5 bases). Trimming removed 1 base at V and 6 bases at J, with 10 bases between. Germline CDR1 is DFQATT and CDR2 is SNEGSKA (reference sequence). The CDR3 length is 13 residues. Written as DNA, the CDR3 is TGCAGTGCTAGAGCGGGGGTGGAAAACACCATATATTTT. It encodes CSARAGVENTIYF.

This clonotype appeared many times. V and J are TRBV27 and TRBJ2-5; maybe TRBD2 (7 bases). The CDR3 runs to 13 residues. Trimming cost V 4 bases and J 5 bases, with 11 bases left between them. The V gene's germline CDR1 is MNHEY and CDR2 SMNVEV (reference sequence). The CDR3 sequence: CASSSGGLETQYF. The CDR3 DNA follows: TGTGCCAGCAGTTCGGGGGGCTTGGAGACCCAGTACTTC.

Many counts were recorded for this clonotype. At one of its ends the junction is not consistent with the germline gene, which may arise from a read error. The V and J genes are TRBV7-2 and TRBJ2-2, with D possibly matching TRBD1 (7 bases). Germline V lookup: CDR1 SGHTA, CDR2 FQGNSA. The CDR3 spans 14 residues. CDR3 protein: CASSLAGGTGELFF. CDR3 bases: TGTGCCAGCAGTTTAGCAGGGGGGACCGGGGAGCTGTTTTTT.

This clonotype appeared many times. The chain couples TRBV4-2 to TRBJ2-7; D remains unclear. Trimming removed 0 bases from V and 0 bases from J, with 12 bases in between. The germline CDR1 and CDR2 sequences are LGHNA and YNFKEQ. The CDR3 contains 16 residues. The CDR3 loop is CASSQEVARSSYEQYF. The CDR3, as DNA: TGTGCCAGCAGCCAAGAGGTCGCTCGGAGCTCCTACGAGCAGTACTTC.

This clonotype was recorded at least ten times. The chain uses TRBV20-1 and TRBJ2-5; D is perhaps TRBD1 or TRBD2 (5 bases each). The CDR3 is made up of 14 amino acids. Trimming pared 6 bases from V and 4 bases from J, leaving 18 bases between. CDR1 and CDR2 from the germline V gene are DFQATT and SNEGSKA (reference sequence). The CDR3 DNA reads TGCAGTGCCCCCTCGGGACCCCTGACAGAGACCCAGTACTTC. It translates to CSAPSGPLTETQYF.

This clonotype was found a few times. The junction shows a germline mismatch at one end, possibly a read error. The J gene is TRBJ2-7, the V gene TRBV5-1; D perhaps matches TRBD2 (5 bases). The germline V gene has CDR1 SGHRS and CDR2 YFSETQ. The CDR3 contains 13 residues. In DNA, the CDR3 is TGCGCCAGCAGATTGGCAGAGGGCTACGAGCAGTACTTC. This encodes CASRLAEGYEQYF.

This clonotype was seen many times. The chain employs TRBV6-1 and TRBJ1-1; no clear D gene. The CDR3 length is 12 residues. Trimming stripped 3 bases from V and 5 bases from J, with 7 bases between. Germline V gives CDR1 MNHNS, CDR2 SASEGT. The CDR3 here is CASSDQKTEAFF. CDR3 sequence (DNA): TGTGCCAGCAGTGATCAGAAGACTGAAGCTTTCTTT.

In the case of this clonotype: This could be a read error, since a much larger clone is one nucleotide away. V usage is TRBV7-2 and J usage is TRBJ1-3; a possible D gene is TRBD1 (5 bases). This CDR3 spans 15 amino acids. Trimming left V 10 bases short and J 0 bases short, with 16 bases between. The V gene's germline CDR1 is SGHTA and CDR2 FQGNSA. For the CDR3, the DNA is TGTGCCATCAGGAGGGGCCTTAGCTCTGGAAACACCATATATTTT. It codes for CAIRRGLSSGNTIYF.

At least ten counts were recorded for this clonotype. This chain uses TRBV20-1 with TRBJ1-5; 10 bases are a match to TRBD1. V shed 4 bases and J 2 bases; nucleotides not matched to a gene: 2. CDR1 and CDR2 from the germline V gene are DFQATT and SNEGSKA (reference sequence). The CDR3 totals 14 residues. DNA of the CDR3: TGCAGTGCTACGGACAGGGGGGGCAATCAGCCCCAGCATTTT. Its protein product is CSATDRGGNQPQHF.

The chain couples TRBV12-3 or TRBV12-4 to TRBJ2-7; D is undetermined. There are 13 residues in the CDR3. V lost 4 bases, J lost 3 bases, and 10 bases lay in between. The CDR3 nucleotides are TGTGCCAGCAGTTCTATGGCAGACTACGAGCAGTACTTC. Protein: CASSSMADYEQYF.

This clonotype was seen repeatedly, ten times or more. V gene TRBV7-2 combines with J gene TRBJ2-7; D gene uncertain. V was shortened by 5 bases and J by 8 bases, with 16 bases between the two germline ends. Germline loops: CDR1 SGHTA, CDR2 FQGNSA. This CDR3 has 13 residues. The CDR3, as DNA: TGTGCCAGCAGCCTAGACCGTTCCCCACAGCAGTACTTC. Translating it yields CASSLDRSPQQYF.

Ten or more counts support this clonotype. The rearrangement links TRBV19 to TRBJ1-2; perhaps TRBD1 as D (5 bases). The germline CDR1 and CDR2 sequences are LNHDA and SQIVND (reference sequence). The V end was cut by 8 bases, the J end by 5 bases, with 9 bases between. The CDR3 is 11 amino acids. CDR3 amino acids: CASGDGYGYTF. In DNA, the CDR3 is TGTGCCAGTGGGGACGGGTATGGCTACACCTTC.

This clonotype came up a few times. Given the absence of the conserved phenylalanine or tryptophan at the CDR3 end, a read error is likely. The rearrangement links TRBV4-2 to TRBJ1-5; 7 bases align to TRBD1. The germline CDR1 and CDR2 sequences are LGHNA and YNFKEQ. CDR3 length: 16 amino acids. Unmatched junction bases numbered 8, after V lost 0 bases and J lost 6 bases. This chain's CDR3 is CASSQDGGQAGQPQHL. The CDR3 DNA sequence: TGTGCCAGCAGCCAAGATGGTGGACAGGCGGGTCAGCCCCAGCATTTG.

This clonotype showed up just a few times. This chain uses TRBV12-3 or TRBV12-4 with TRBJ1-2; 7 bases are a match to TRBD1. The CDR3 consists of 16 residues. The V gene end was trimmed by 3 bases and the J gene end by 6 bases; junction bases not matched to a gene: 13. The CDR3 loop is CASSLRGQANLDGYTF. CDR3 coding DNA: TGTGCCAGCAGTTTGAGGGGGCAGGCTAACTTGGATGGCTACACCTTC.

Concerning this clonotype: The germline gene is not matched at one end of the junction; a read error may be the cause. J is TRBJ2-7 and V is TRBV12-3 or TRBV12-4, with 10 bases aligning to TRBD2. This CDR3 region has 15 residues. CDR3 sequence: CASSVAGGGSYEQYF. Written as DNA, the CDR3 is TGTGCCAGCAGTGTAGCGGGAGGAGGGTCCTACGAGCAGTACTTC.

The sample holds many counts of this clonotype. The chain employs TRBV7-2 and TRBJ2-7; TRBD1 matches 8 bases. J lost 4 bases, V lost 5 bases, and 7 bases had no gene match. In germline, CDR1 is SGHTA, CDR2 FQGNSA. The length of the CDR3 is 14 residues. The CDR3 protein is CASSLTGEGYEQYF. For the CDR3, the DNA is TGTGCCAGCAGCCTGACAGGGGAAGGGTACGAGCAGTACTTC.

The rearrangement links TRBV20-1 to TRBJ2-2; no reliable D call. CDR1 is DFQATT and CDR2 is SNEGSKA in the germline V gene (reference sequence). The ends were cut back, 3 bases at V and 3 bases at J, with 8 bases in the middle. The CDR3 spans 13 residues. DNA for the CDR3: TGCAGTGCTAGTTGGAGCTACACCGGGGAGCTGTTTTTT. Translation: CSASWSYTGELFF.

This clonotype was counted ten times or more. This rearrangement joins TRBV11-2 to TRBJ2-2; 15 nucleotides line up with TRBD2. J was trimmed by 6 bases and V by 4 bases; bases with no gene match: 3. CDR3 length equals 16 residues. The germline V gene has CDR1 SGHAT and CDR2 FQNNGV. CDR3 amino acids: CASSWTSGGVAGELFF. The CDR3 DNA sequence: TGTGCCAGCAGCTGGACTAGCGGGGGGGTGGCCGGGGAGCTGTTTTTT.